This is a list of T cell receptor beta chains from one sample in a study of blood T cell repertoires in COVID-19. The assay was immunoSEQ multiplex PCR, and TCRdb's table has in-frame clones only and misses some. The profile shows some 90,000 clones, 87% of them singletons. Specimen: peripheral blood. The receptors were sampled from a woman aged 55-69 years with COVID-19, enrolled during active disease. Both conserved end residues are part of each CDR3. The D gene is left open where the match is weak. Only part of the rows carry a size: once, few, many, or a class if the clone is expanded.

j_gene | v_gene | abundance | d_gene | CDR3aa | CDR3nt
TRBJ2-7 | TRBV30 | . | . | CAWSVRGYEQYF | TGTGCCTGGAGTGTACGGGGCTACGAGCAGTACTTC
TRBJ2-7 | TRBV28 | . | . | CASTLQGSPYEQYF | TGTGCCAGCACCTTGCAGGGAAGTCCCTACGAGCAGTACTTC
TRBJ1-2 | TRBV7-2 | . | . | CASSLGSLNYGYTF | TGTGCCAGCAGCTTAGGTTCACTGAACTATGGCTACACCTTC
TRBJ2-7 | TRBV5-8 | . | . | CASSFEERPLEQYF | TGTGCCAGCAGCTTCGAGGAACGGCCTCTCGAGCAGTACTTC
TRBJ2-1 | TRBV23-1 | . | . | CASSPGGRGFGNEQFF | TGCGCCAGCAGCCCCGGAGGCAGGGGATTTGGTAATGAGCAGTTCTTC
TRBJ1-2 | TRBV29-1 | . | . | CSVLVGSGGYTF | TGCAGCGTCCTCGTGGGTTCGGGTGGCTACACCTTC
TRBJ1-1 | TRBV6-5 | . | . | CASSWDGLFSTEAFF | TGTGCCAGCAGTTGGGACGGACTATTTAGCACTGAAGCTTTCTTT
TRBJ2-4 | TRBV5-8 | . | . | CASSPGVQYF | TGTGCCAGCAGCCCAGGGGTTCAGTACTTC
TRBJ1-5 | TRBV4-1 | few | TRBD1 | CASRPDVRGHQPQHF | TGCGCCAGCAGACCGGATGTCAGGGGGCATCAGCCCCAGCATTTT
TRBJ1-6 | TRBV7-6 | . | . | CASSLLDTNSPLHF | TGTGCCAGCAGCTTACTGGACACAAATTCACCCCTCCACTTT
TRBJ1-5 | TRBV12-5 | once | . | CASDQGFRQPQHF | TGTGCTAGTGATCAGGGCTTTAGACAGCCCCAGCATTTT
TRBJ1-1 | TRBV12-5 | . | . | CASGGPWGGGMNTEAFF | TGTGCTAGTGGTGGACCTTGGGGGGGAGGGATGAACACTGAAGCTTTCTTT
TRBJ2-7 | TRBV12-3/TRBV12-4 | . | TRBD2 | CASSFNPSGEQYF | TGTGCCAGCAGTTTTAACCCTAGCGGTGAGCAGTACTTC
TRBJ1-2 | TRBV30 | . | . | CACYTGNYGYTF | TGTGCCTGTTATACAGGGAACTATGGCTACACCTTC
TRBJ1-2 | TRBV5-5 | . | . | CASSLAGGVAYGYTF | TGTGCCAGCAGTCTAGCTGGGGGGGTAGCTTATGGCTACACCTTC
TRBJ1-2 | TRBV5-1 | . | TRBD1 | CASSLGQGNGYTF | TGCGCCAGCAGCTTGGGACAGGGTAACGGCTACACCTTC
TRBJ1-5 | TRBV9 | . | . | CASSTGSQPQHF | TGTGCCAGCAGCACCGGGAGTCAGCCCCAGCATTTT
TRBJ2-7 | TRBV30 | . | TRBD2 | CLRTSGKYEQYF | TGCTTAAGGACTAGCGGAAAATACGAGCAGTACTTC
TRBJ1-5 | TRBV3-1/TRBV3-2 | few | . | CASSLGVSPSNQPQHF | TGTGCCAGCAGCCTAGGGGTGAGTCCTAGCAATCAGCCCCAGCATTTT
TRBJ1-1 | TRBV11-2 | . | . | CASSLDRGGTEAFF | TGTGCCAGCAGCTTAGACCGGGGAGGCACTGAAGCTTTCTTT
TRBJ2-7 | TRBV10-2 | . | TRBD2 | CASSEFLAGGTYEQYF | TGCGCCAGCAGTGAATTCCTAGCGGGGGGGACCTACGAGCAGTACTTC
TRBJ2-5 | TRBV11-2 | . | . | CASSPNVAGQETQYF | TGTGCCAGCAGCCCCAACGTGGCAGGTCAAGAGACCCAGTACTTC
TRBJ1-1 | TRBV18 | . | TRBD1 | CASSPQGAGTEAFF | TGTGCCAGCTCACCCCAGGGGGCAGGCACTGAAGCTTTCTTT
TRBJ1-5 | TRBV4-2 | many | . | CASSQDPAAKQHF | TGTGCCAGCAGCCAAGATCCGGCGGCTAAACAGCATTTT
TRBJ2-7 | TRBV4-1 | . | . | CASSQDRGPYEQYF | TGCGCCAGCAGCCAGGACAGAGGCCCCTACGAGCAGTACTTC
TRBJ2-7 | TRBV18 | . | . | CASSPQQGYEQYF | TGTGCCAGCTCACCACAGCAGGGCTACGAGCAGTACTTC
TRBJ1-2 | TRBV10-2 | . | . | CASSEWTDYGYTF | TGCGCCAGCAGTGAATGGACAGACTATGGCTACACCTTC
TRBJ2-3 | TRBV6-2/TRBV6-3 | . | TRBD2 | CASSSTPPVAGGPGGTDTQYF | TGTGCCAGCAGTTCCACCCCCCCTGTTGCGGGGGGGCCCGGGGGCACAGATACGCAGTATTTT
TRBJ1-2 | TRBV19 | . | TRBD1 | CASSAGTGIPNYGYTF | TGTGCCAGTAGTGCCGGGACAGGGATTCCTAACTATGGCTACACCTTC
TRBJ2-3 | TRBV6-2/TRBV6-3 | . | TRBD1 | CASSQRQGAGTDTQYF | TGTGCCAGCAGTCAACGACAGGGGGCCGGCACAGATACGCAGTATTTT
TRBJ2-3 | TRBV27 | once | . | CASSFLGEGTDTQYF | TGTGCCAGCAGTTTTTTAGGGGAGGGCACAGATACGCAGTATTTT
TRBJ1-4 | TRBV28 | few | . | CASSLGARGGEKLFF | TGTGCCAGCAGTTTAGGCGCCAGGGGCGGTGAAAAACTGTTTTTT
TRBJ2-7 | TRBV7-9 | . | TRBD1 | CASSDLRDRVYEQYF | TGTGCCAGCAGCGACCTCCGGGACAGGGTCTACGAGCAGTACTTC
TRBJ1-1 | TRBV30 | . | . | CAWSVRLGNTEAFF | TGTGCCTGGAGTGTACGACTGGGGAACACTGAAGCTTTCTTT
TRBJ2-2 | TRBV19 | once | TRBD1 | CASSSRNRGPAGELFF | TGTGCCAGTAGTTCCCGGAATAGGGGGCCCGCCGGGGAGCTGTTTTTT
TRBJ2-7 | TRBV5-8 | . | . | CASSLVGLTAASYEQYF | TGTGCCAGCAGCTTGGTGGGTCTGACGGCGGCCTCCTACGAGCAGTACTTC
TRBJ2-1 | TRBV5-1 | . | . | CASSLLPGKGTLGNEQFF | TGCGCCAGCAGCTTGTTGCCCGGGAAGGGCACTTTGGGTAATGAGCAGTTCTTC
TRBJ1-6 | TRBV18 | once | TRBD1 | CASSLGQGRESPLHF | TGTGCCAGCTCACTCGGACAGGGGAGGGAATCACCCCTCCACTTT
TRBJ1-1 | TRBV3-1/TRBV3-2 | . | . | CASSQSDRRPLFF | TGTGCCAGCAGCCAATCAGACAGACGGCCTCTTTTCTTT
TRBJ2-1 | TRBV11-3 | . | TRBD2 | CASSPISGGNEQFF | TGTGCCAGCAGCCCCATTAGCGGGGGAAATGAGCAGTTCTTC
TRBJ2-1 | TRBV28 | once | . | CASSLYSSYNEQFF | TGTGCCAGCAGTTTATATAGCTCCTACAATGAGCAGTTCTTC
TRBJ1-1 | TRBV5-1 | . | . | CASSLVGDTEAFF | TGCGCCAGCAGCTTGGTAGGAGACACTGAAGCTTTCTTT
TRBJ1-2 | TRBV2 | . | . | CASSENRGTSYTF | TGTGCCAGCAGTGAAAATCGGGGTACGAGCTACACCTTC
TRBJ1-1 | TRBV30 | . | TRBD1 | CATEWTGVSGAFF | TGTGCCACGGAGTGGACAGGGGTGTCGGGAGCTTTCTTT
TRBJ2-5 | TRBV11-3 | . | . | CASSLGGQGMGKTQYF | TGTGCCAGCAGCTTAGGGGGGCAGGGGATGGGGAAGACCCAGTACTTC